Below, 13 T cell receptor beta chains from the same sample are listed, as sequenced in a study of blood T cell repertoires in COVID-19. This table comes from immunoSEQ multiplex PCR, and its TCRdb copy is limited to in-frame clones, with some not included. The sample yields about 240,000 clones, 86% seen once. The sample taken for sequencing was peripheral blood. These receptors all stem from a man older than 75 with acute or convalescent COVID-19.

In this sample, this clone turned up once. J is TRBJ2-2 and V is TRBV5-4, with D possibly being TRBD1 (6 bases). The CDR3 has 14 amino acids. Deletions cut 4 bases from V and 4 bases from J, with 11 bases between. Germline values: CDR1 SGHNT, CDR2 YYREEE (reference sequence). CDR3 DNA sequence: TGTGCCAGCAGCCATCAGGGGCTCACCGGGGAGCTGTTTTTT. Amino acids: CASSHQGLTGELFF. Together with reference TRBV5-4 and TRBJ2-2, the CDR3 gives the full variable domain: ETGVTQSPTHLIKTRGQQVTLRCSSQSGHNTVSWYQQALGQGPQFIFQYYREEENGRGNFPPRFSGLQFPNYSSELNVNALELDDSALYLCASSHQGLTGELFFGEGSRLTVL.

V and J are TRBV27 and TRBJ2-2, with TRBD1 as a possible D gene (6 bases). Germline V CDR1 and CDR2: MNHEY, SMNVEV (reference sequence). Trimming took off 3 bases at V and 1 base at J, with 12 bases between the two ends. The CDR3 contains 16 residues. The CDR3 protein is CASSFYREGNTGELFF. The CDR3 coding sequence is TGTGCCAGCAGTTTTTACAGGGAAGGGAACACCGGGGAGCTGTTTTTT.

The CDR3 loop is CASSRDSAFNEQFF. The CDR3 DNA follows: TGTGCCAGTAGCCGGGACAGCGCTTTCAATGAGCAGTTCTTC. This chain links TRBV19 with TRBJ2-1, with 7 bases that match TRBD1. V dropped 6 bases and J dropped 6; count of bases not matched to a gene: 8. This CDR3 is 14 amino acids long. Germline values: CDR1 LNHDA, CDR2 SQIVND (reference sequence).

This clone has more than one count but fewer than ten. The chain uses TRBV28 and TRBJ2-3, with TRBD2 matching over 14 bases. Germline CDR1 MDHEN, CDR2 SYDVKM. The CDR3 runs 15 residues. After removal of 5 bases from V and 6 bases from J, the junction contained 4 bases not matched to a gene. Here the CDR3 reads CASSLGLAGEDTQYF. The CDR3 DNA reads TGTGCCAGCAGTCTGGGACTAGCGGGAGAGGATACGCAGTATTTT. Filled out from reference TRBV28 and TRBJ2-3, the complete variable domain reads DVKVTQSSRYLVKRTGEKVFLECVQDMDHENMFWYRQDPGLGLRLIYFSYDVKMKEKGDIPEGYSVSREKKERFSLILESASTNQTSMYLCASSLGLAGEDTQYFGPGTRLTVL.

The rearrangement links TRBV6-5 to TRBJ2-5, with D perhaps TRBD2 (6 bases). Trimming cost V 5 bases and J 3 bases, with 13 bases left between them. This CDR3 has 14 amino acids. In germline, CDR1 is MNHEY, CDR2 SVGAGI. The CDR3, as DNA: TGTGCCAGCAGTCCCCTAGCGCGAAAAGAGACCCAGTACTTC. This sequence encodes CASSPLARKETQYF.

This rearrangement joins TRBV27 to TRBJ1-2; 7 positions match TRBD1. The CDR3 is made up of 12 amino acids. The junction had 3 bases not matched to a gene; V was cut back by 4 bases and J by 7 bases. Germline CDR1 reads MNHEY; CDR2 reads SMNVEV (reference sequence). Written as DNA, the CDR3 is TGTGCCAGCAGTTCGACAGGGAGTGGCTACACCTTC. Protein sequence: CASSSTGSGYTF.

For this clone: Distinct nucleotide sequences in the sample also encode this CDR3. The rearrangement joins TRBV7-2 to TRBJ1-6; TRBD1 matches 10 bases. The germline V gene encodes CDR1 SGHTA and CDR2 FQGNSA. V shed 5 bases and J 7 bases; nucleotides not matched to a gene: 5. The CDR3 totals 15 residues. The CDR3 reads CASSPRTGGNSPLHF. The CDR3 DNA reads as TGTGCCAGCAGCCCCCGGACAGGGGGAAATTCACCCCTCCACTTT.

This chain uses TRBV25-1 with TRBJ2-7; 7 bases fit TRBD1. Germline V gene lookup returns CDR1 MGHDK and CDR2 SYGVNS. J gave up 6 bases and V 1 base, and 6 bases lay outside the gene matches. The CDR3 covers 14 residues. The CDR3 here is CASSEFKGASEQYF. CDR3 sequence (DNA): TGTGCCAGCAGTGAATTCAAGGGGGCGAGCGAGCAGTACTTC.

The J gene is TRBJ2-6, the V gene TRBV6-5; 7 bases line up with TRBD1. V dropped 10 bases and J dropped 1; count of bases not matched to a gene: 4. Germline values: CDR1 MNHEY, CDR2 SVGAGI. This CDR3 comprises 14 residues. This CDR3 reads CATGQESGANVLTF. CDR3 coding DNA: TGTGCCACCGGACAGGAGTCTGGGGCCAACGTCCTGACTTTC.

The CDR3 sequence: CASSQEKIAGAVEQYF. CDR3 coding DNA: TGTGCCAGCAGCCAAGAGAAGATAGCGGGAGCTGTCGAGCAGTACTTC. The chain employs TRBV3-1 (or the pseudogene TRBV3-2) and TRBJ2-7, with TRBD2 matching 9 bases. CDR1 is LGHDT, CDR2 YNNKEL, per germline (reference sequence). Trimming at V came to 0 bases and at J to 6 bases, leaving 9 bases not matched to a gene. The CDR3 contains 16 residues.

The rearrangement links TRBV18 to TRBJ1-6; D is uncertain. Germline CDR1 and CDR2: KGHSH and LQKENI. Trimming stripped 0 bases from V and 9 bases from J, with 9 bases between. The CDR3 covers 14 residues. CDR3 coding DNA: TGTGCCAGCTCACCACCGCACAGAGCTTCACCCCTCCACTTT. Protein sequence: CASSPPHRASPLHF.

The chain joins TRBV5-1 to TRBJ2-1, with D perhaps TRBD2 (6 bases). The V end was cut by 1 base, the J end by 8 bases, with 16 bases between. This CDR3 contains 15 residues. The germline CDR1 and CDR2 sequences are SGHRS and YFSETQ. The CDR3 DNA is TGCGCCAGCAGCTTGACTGGGCAACCGGGGGATGAGCAGTTCTTC. Protein: CASSLTGQPGDEQFF.

V usage is TRBV14 and J usage is TRBJ2-1; 7 nucleotides agree with TRBD1. Germline V gene sequence: CDR1 SGHDN, CDR2 FVKESK. The CDR3 has 16 amino acids. V gave up 1 base and J gave up 3 bases; unmatched junction bases: 6. CDR3 in amino acids: CASSQGQGHLYNEQFF. The CDR3 region has the DNA TGTGCCAGCAGCCAAGGACAGGGCCACCTCTACAATGAGCAGTTCTTC.